The entry below describes one TCR beta chain. Its antigen is not known. The CDR3 has 13 residues. Losses at the gene ends were 6 bases for V and 5 bases for J; bases not matched to a gene: 5. Germline lookup yields CDR1 LNHDA and CDR2 SQIVND (reference sequence). TCR beta VDJ and CDR3 were profiled, and genomic DNA was the template. From the reads, TCRdb called clonotypes with MiXCR, one entry per CDR3 protein. Of 150,000 to 200,000 distinct CDR3 sequences detected, around 48% appear once; the ten largest clones hold 1.8%. Before being chosen for sequencing, patients had shown CD8+CD57+ cell expansion by flow cytometry. Blood was sampled before the patients had received any therapy. This sample is part of a study of CD8+CD57+ T cells in acquired aplastic anemia. Across the whole study: Sorted CD4+ and CD8+ cells gave a mean 3.2 ug DNA, range 0.2 to 27.4 ug. The study, taken as a whole, reports: Simpson's diversity of CD8+ cells was not significantly different in patients compared with controls. Patients and controls shared twenty-nine CD8+ CDR3 sequences, highly expressed in patients.

The chain employs TRBV19 and TRBJ2-5; 8 nucleotides line up with TRBD1. Sequences were obtained from sorted CD4+, CD8+, or CD8+CD57+ T cells (not recorded which) from PBMCs. The receptor's source is a human donor with aplastic anemia. The CDR3 protein is CASSRQGSETQYF. The DNA of the CDR3 is TGTGCCAGTAGCAGACAGGGGTCGGAGACCCAGTACTTC.